The rows below give T cell receptor beta chains drawn from one sample of a study of cytomegalovirus exposure and HLA in healthy donors. Assay: immunoSEQ multiplex PCR; the TCRdb copy retains only in-frame clones and omits some. The sample has some 180,000 clones; 76% are singletons. The specimen was PBMCs. These receptor sequences come from a woman in her thirties in good health and CMV-seropositive. Each CDR3 is given without its conserved first and last residue.

V gene: TRBV6-5
J gene: TRBJ1-2
CDR3 protein: ASSYSQGYGYT

V gene: TRBV6-5
J gene: TRBJ1-4
CDR3 protein: AISVRGNEKLF

V gene: TRBV5-4
J gene: TRBJ1-2
CDR3 protein: ASSFGQGSLYGYT

V gene: TRBV5-4
J gene: TRBJ2-5
CDR3 protein: ASSWRSGGALETQY

V gene: TRBV7-2
J gene: TRBJ1-6
CDR3 protein: ASSLVGQAPLH

V gene: TRBV5-1
J gene: TRBJ2-2
CDR3 protein: ASSLVRNTGELF

V gene: TRBV7-2
J gene: TRBJ2-5
CDR3 protein: ASSLSGETQY

V gene: TRBV27
J gene: TRBJ2-1
CDR3 protein: ASSLGREQF

V gene: TRBV7-2
J gene: TRBJ2-7
CDR3 protein: ASSLAASGGAYEQY

V gene: TRBV6-5
J gene: TRBJ1-1
CDR3 protein: ASSRQGSYTEAF

V gene: TRBV28
J gene: TRBJ2-7
CDR3 protein: ASSLSYDIGEQY

V gene: TRBV11-3
J gene: TRBJ2-3
CDR3 protein: ASSPGLAADTQY

V gene: TRBV28
J gene: TRBJ2-6
CDR3 protein: ASSLSRRGSSGANGLT

V gene: TRBV11-2
J gene: TRBJ2-5
CDR3 protein: ASTNQETQY

V gene: TRBV4-1
J gene: TRBJ2-5
CDR3 protein: ASSQAGDGTQY

V gene: TRBV7-2
J gene: TRBJ2-2
CDR3 protein: ASSPPAGGNTGELF

V gene: TRBV6-6
J gene: TRBJ1-4
CDR3 protein: ASKNRVPDEKLF

V gene: TRBV7-9
J gene: TRBJ2-5
CDR3 protein: ASSQTVQETQY

V gene: TRBV21-1
J gene: TRBJ2-7
CDR3 protein: ASSPHRGHEQY

V gene: TRBV9
J gene: TRBJ2-3
CDR3 protein: ASSTKGQGGVDTQY

V gene: TRBV30
J gene: TRBJ2-2
CDR3 protein: ARGQGSGELF

V gene: TRBV2
J gene: TRBJ1-1
CDR3 protein: ASSLRLNTEAF

V gene: TRBV5-1
J gene: TRBJ2-3
CDR3 protein: ASSPAGAAADTQY

V gene: TRBV6-5
J gene: TRBJ1-6
CDR3 protein: ASSLNRNNSPLH

V gene: TRBV11-3
J gene: TRBJ2-1
CDR3 protein: ASSLGQNNEQF

V gene: TRBV6-1
J gene: TRBJ2-7
CDR3 protein: AIYTTGDQTYEQY

V gene: TRBV9
J gene: TRBJ2-2
CDR3 protein: ASSERLNGGELF

V gene: TRBV5-1
J gene: TRBJ2-5
CDR3 protein: ASSVTGNIGETQY

V gene: TRBV7-9
J gene: TRBJ1-4
CDR3 protein: ASSWGGVSGKLF

V gene: TRBV18
J gene: TRBJ1-1
CDR3 protein: ASSPGAWGNTEAF

V gene: TRBV19
J gene: TRBJ1-4
CDR3 protein: ASSIGEKLF

V gene: TRBV7-8
J gene: TRBJ1-6
CDR3 protein: ASSVVVPDQGLSLH

V gene: TRBV6-5
J gene: TRBJ1-2
CDR3 protein: ASSGERQVNGYT

V gene: TRBV6-1
J gene: TRBJ1-5
CDR3 protein: ASSERADSLHQPQH

V gene: TRBV7-9
J gene: TRBJ1-1
CDR3 protein: SSSLAGVTEAF

V gene: TRBV5-4
J gene: TRBJ1-4
CDR3 protein: ASSPYRGPNEKLF

V gene: TRBV4-2
J gene: TRBJ2-4
CDR3 protein: ASSQVGVAGGPGENIQY

V gene: TRBV5-4
J gene: TRBJ2-3
CDR3 protein: ASSLAGATDTQY

V gene: TRBV30
J gene: TRBJ1-6
CDR3 protein: AWSPRAYGSPLH

V gene: TRBV27
J gene: TRBJ1-2
CDR3 protein: ASSLFAGNYGYT

V gene: TRBV19
J gene: TRBJ2-7
CDR3 protein: ASSVGGDPYEQY

V gene: TRBV5-4
J gene: TRBJ1-5
CDR3 protein: ASSLTGYGQPQH

V gene: TRBV7-9
J gene: TRBJ1-1
CDR3 protein: ASSQTGGDTEAF

V gene: TRBV6-5
J gene: TRBJ1-2
CDR3 protein: ASTLAGQTYGYT

V gene: TRBV9
J gene: TRBJ2-3
CDR3 protein: ASSVVSGREGTDTQY

V gene: TRBV4-3
J gene: TRBJ2-5
CDR3 protein: ASSPSWLAGVVGETQY

V gene: TRBV19
J gene: TRBJ1-1
CDR3 protein: ASSIQGSDTEAF

V gene: TRBV25-1
J gene: TRBJ1-2
CDR3 protein: ASSDPTRGGASYGYT

V gene: TRBV27
J gene: TRBJ1-4
CDR3 protein: ASSLRSGEKLF

V gene: TRBV2
J gene: TRBJ1-6
CDR3 protein: ASRVDNSPLH

V gene: TRBV28
J gene: TRBJ2-5
CDR3 protein: ASSRGQTRETQY

V gene: TRBV30
J gene: TRBJ1-3
CDR3 protein: AWRDQGNTIY

V gene: TRBV7-2
J gene: TRBJ2-7
CDR3 protein: ASSRRTGASYEQY